This T cell receptor (beta chain) was retrieved from a study of blood T cell repertoires in COVID-19. Study in general: Samples representing acute and convalescent COVID-19 were sourced from the United States, Italy and Spain. Sample material is recorded as cDNA or gDNA derived from T cells, B-cell-depleted T cells, or PBMCs.

Germline CDR1 reads SNHLY; CDR2 reads FYNNEI. The CDR3 loop spans 13 amino acids. V was clipped by 2 bases and J by 7 bases, with 9 bases between them. Original processing methods: Estimated nucleated cell counts came from reference gene primer amplification. Sequencing was performed with immunoSEQ multiplex PCR; in TCRdb, only in-frame clones are kept and a portion is missing. The DNA was the basis for D and trimming; V, J and clone size are from that table. Of 100,000 to 130,000 clones in the sample, about 90% were seen once. Comment on this clone: Other nucleotide sequences from this sample produce the same CDR3.

The V gene is TRBV2, the J gene TRBJ2-1; D might be TRBD1 (5 bases). The TCR sequence derives from a man aged 35 to 55 with active or convalescent COVID-19. The specimen was peripheral blood. This chain's CDR3 is CASSEQGLNEQFF. CDR3 bases: TGTGCCAGCAGTGAACAGGGCTTGAATGAGCAGTTCTTC.